This TCR beta chain was found in a study of cytomegalovirus exposure and HLA in healthy donors. Both 60 Vbeta primers and 13 Jbeta primers went into the PCR. Clones were sequenced by immunoSEQ multiplex PCR, and TCRdb holds only the in-frame ones, with some missing. The sample contains about 120,000 clones, roughly 75% of which appear only once. The germline V gene has CDR1 MDHEN and CDR2 SYDVKM. V lost 2 bases to trimming and J lost 3 bases, with 5 bases between them. The length of the CDR3 is 12 residues. This clone has a handful of counts. Each of the donors was a healthy bone marrow donor. This sequence originates from a woman between 45 and 65 years old in good health and CMV-seronegative. The specimen was PBMCs. This chain joins TRBV28 and TRBJ2-7; D uncertain. This CDR3 reads CASSLIGYEQYF. DNA of the CDR3: TGTGCCAGCAGTTTAATCGGCTACGAGCAGTACTTC. Complete variable domain (other parts from reference TRBV28 and TRBJ2-7): DVKVTQSSRYLVKRTGEKVFLECVQDMDHENMFWYRQDPGLGLRLIYFSYDVKMKEKGDIPEGYSVSREKKERFSLILESASTNQTSMYLCASSLIGYEQYFGPGTRLTVT.